These T cell receptor beta chains were read from a single sample in a study of blood T cell repertoires in COVID-19. Libraries were prepared by immunoSEQ multiplex PCR; TCRdb keeps only in-frame clonotypes and omits some of them. The table has about 180,000 clones, roughly 85% seen once. Sequencing was done on a sample of PBMCs or T cells enriched from blood (not recorded which). These receptors were taken from a man aged 55-75 years who had recovered from COVID-19. The CDR3 runs from the conserved cysteine through the conserved F or W. D genes are given only for firm matches. Size values are once, few and many counts, or a class for expanded clones, and some rows have none.

size: .; D: TRBD2; V: TRBV14; J: TRBJ2-3; DNA: TGTGCCAGCAGCATAGGACTAGCGGCCTACACAGATACGCAGTATTTT; CDR3: CASSIGLAAYTDTQYF
size: once; D: .; V: TRBV7-3; J: TRBJ2-1; DNA: TGTGCCAGCAGCTTAAGGCAGGACAATGAGCAGTTCTTC; CDR3: CASSLRQDNEQFF
size: .; D: .; V: TRBV5-6; J: TRBJ1-4; DNA: TGTGCCAGCAGCCCCGGTGGGGGGTTGTCTGAAAAACTGTTTTTT; CDR3: CASSPGGGLSEKLFF
size: .; D: .; V: TRBV5-4; J: TRBJ1-1; DNA: TGTGCCAGCAGCTTTAAATTTTCGACAGGGAACACTGAAGCTTTCTTT; CDR3: CASSFKFSTGNTEAFF
size: .; D: TRBD1; V: TRBV6-5; J: TRBJ1-1; DNA: TGTGCCAGCAGTTACGGGACAGGGGGCGCCGACACTGAAGCTTTCTTT; CDR3: CASSYGTGGADTEAFF
size: once; D: TRBD1; V: TRBV28; J: TRBJ2-7; DNA: TGTGCCGGGGGACAGATTTACGAGCAGTACTTC; CDR3: CAGGQIYEQYF
size: few; D: .; V: TRBV28; J: TRBJ1-5; DNA: TGTGCCAGTCTCACAGGTAATCAGCCCCAGCATTTT; CDR3: CASLTGNQPQHF
size: .; D: TRBD2; V: TRBV14; J: TRBJ2-6; DNA: TGTGCCAGCAGACGGGCTAGCGGGAGTACTACTGGGGCCAACGTCCTGACTTTC; CDR3: CASRRASGSTTGANVLTF
size: .; D: .; V: TRBV4-1; J: TRBJ1-1; DNA: TGCGCCAGCAGCCAATTCACCGCGACAGCGAACACTGAAGCTTTCTTT; CDR3: CASSQFTATANTEAFF
size: .; D: TRBD1; V: TRBV30; J: TRBJ2-2; DNA: TGTGCCTGGAGTGCCGGACAGGGGTACACCGGGGAGCTGTTTTTT; CDR3: CAWSAGQGYTGELFF
size: .; D: .; V: TRBV19; J: TRBJ1-5; DNA: TGTGCCAGTAGTATGGGGGGGAGTCAGCCCCAGCATTTT; CDR3: CASSMGGSQPQHF
size: .; D: .; V: TRBV28; J: TRBJ2-7; DNA: TGTGCCACCAGTTTTAGAACCTACGAGCAGTACTTC; CDR3: CATSFRTYEQYF
size: .; D: TRBD2; V: TRBV4-2; J: TRBJ2-3; DNA: TGTGCCAGCAGCCAAGAAAAGGGGGGACTAGCGGGGCTTCAGGATACGCAGTATTTT; CDR3: CASSQEKGGLAGLQDTQYF
size: .; D: TRBD2; V: TRBV20-1; J: TRBJ2-7; DNA: TGCAGTGCTAGTCCTCTCGCCGGTGGGGGGGACGAGCAGTACTTC; CDR3: CSASPLAGGGDEQYF
size: .; D: .; V: TRBV5-1; J: TRBJ2-7; DNA: TGCGCCAGCAGCTTTCCGCCCGTGCAAGCTCCCTACGAGCAGTACTTC; CDR3: CASSFPPVQAPYEQYF
size: .; D: .; V: TRBV5-1; J: TRBJ2-3; DNA: TGCGCCAGCAGCTTGACGGCAGATACGCAGTATTTT; CDR3: CASSLTADTQYF
size: .; D: TRBD2; V: TRBV2; J: TRBJ2-7; DNA: TGTGCCAGCAAGCGGGGCCTATCCTACGAGCAGTACTTC; CDR3: CASKRGLSYEQYF
size: .; D: .; V: TRBV2; J: TRBJ2-2; DNA: TGTGCCAGCAGAAAGGAGGGGACGGTGAACACCGGGGAGCTGTTTTTT; CDR3: CASRKEGTVNTGELFF
size: .; D: .; V: TRBV7-3; J: TRBJ1-1; DNA: TGTGCCAGCAGCGACAGGATGGGGACTGAAGCTTTCTTT; CDR3: CASSDRMGTEAFF
size: .; D: TRBD2; V: TRBV15; J: TRBJ2-5; DNA: TGTGCCACCAGCGGGAGGACTAGCGGAAGGGGGGAGACCCAGTACTTC; CDR3: CATSGRTSGRGETQYF
size: .; D: .; V: TRBV3-1/TRBV3-2; J: TRBJ2-2; DNA: TGTGCCAGCAGCCAAGATTCCCCGTGGAACTACAACACCGGGGAGCTGTTTTTT; CDR3: CASSQDSPWNYNTGELFF
size: .; D: .; V: TRBV6-5; J: TRBJ1-5; DNA: TGTGCCACCGGAGGGAATCAGCCCCAGCATTTT; CDR3: CATGGNQPQHF
size: few; D: .; V: TRBV29-1; J: TRBJ1-2; DNA: TGCAGCGTTGAATCAGGAGGAGGCTATGGCTACACCTTC; CDR3: CSVESGGGYGYTF
size: .; D: TRBD2; V: TRBV14; J: TRBJ2-1; DNA: TGTGCCAGCAGCCAAGGACTAGCGGGAGCCATTGAGCAGTTCTTC; CDR3: CASSQGLAGAIEQFF
size: .; D: .; V: TRBV6-5; J: TRBJ1-5; DNA: TGTGCCAGCAGCCTTAGACAGAATCAGCCCCAGCATTTT; CDR3: CASSLRQNQPQHF
size: .; D: .; V: TRBV5-1; J: TRBJ1-2; DNA: TGCGCCAGCAGCTTACTCACCGGGACAAACTATGGCTACACCTTC; CDR3: CASSLLTGTNYGYTF
size: many; D: .; V: TRBV5-6; J: TRBJ1-3; DNA: TGTGCCAGCAGCATGGACATCTCTGGAAACACCATATATTTT; CDR3: CASSMDISGNTIYF
size: .; D: .; V: TRBV15; J: TRBJ2-4; DNA: TGTGCCACCAGCAGAGATCCGGGGTCGGATTCCATTCAGTACTTC; CDR3: CATSRDPGSDSIQYF
size: .; D: .; V: TRBV12-5; J: TRBJ1-1; DNA: TGTGCTAGTGCCCCAGAGGGCGGGACTGAAGCTTTCTTT; CDR3: CASAPEGGTEAFF
size: .; D: TRBD2; V: TRBV7-6; J: TRBJ2-3; DNA: TGTGCCAGCAGCTTAGGGAACGGACTAGCGGCAGATACGCAGTATTTT; CDR3: CASSLGNGLAADTQYF
size: .; D: .; V: TRBV12-5; J: TRBJ1-5; DNA: TGTGCTAGTGGTTTGAGTCTTGTGACAGCTTATCAGCCCCAGCATTTT; CDR3: CASGLSLVTAYQPQHF
size: many; D: TRBD2; V: TRBV6-4; J: TRBJ2-1; DNA: TGTGCCAGCAGTGACACTAGCGGGGCCTACAATGAGCAGTTCTTC; CDR3: CASSDTSGAYNEQFF
size: .; D: TRBD2; V: TRBV2; J: TRBJ2-5; DNA: TGTGCCAGCAGATCCAGACTAGCGGGGCAAGAGACCCAGTACTTC; CDR3: CASRSRLAGQETQYF
size: .; D: TRBD1; V: TRBV18; J: TRBJ1-2; DNA: TGTGCCAGCTCACCGGGACAGCAAGCTAACTATGGCTACACCTTC; CDR3: CASSPGQQANYGYTF
size: once; D: .; V: TRBV20-1; J: TRBJ1-2; DNA: TGCAGTGCTAGTCGACAGAATCTTTTGGGCTACACCTTC; CDR3: CSASRQNLLGYTF
size: once; D: TRBD2; V: TRBV19; J: TRBJ2-5; DNA: TGTGCCAGTAGTATGACTAGCGGGGGAGTGTACCAAGAGACCCAGTACTTC; CDR3: CASSMTSGGVYQETQYF
size: .; D: TRBD1; V: TRBV5-6; J: TRBJ1-4; DNA: TGTGCCAGCAGCTTCGGGACAGCCAAAGCAACTAATGAAAAACTGTTTTTT; CDR3: CASSFGTAKATNEKLFF
size: .; D: .; V: TRBV10-1; J: TRBJ2-4; DNA: TGCGCCAGCTTCGGCGGGCGGGAAGGCATTCAGTACTTC; CDR3: CASFGGREGIQYF
size: .; D: TRBD1; V: TRBV23-1; J: TRBJ1-4; DNA: TGCGCCAGCAGTCCCTCGCGCCTGACAGGGAGGACTAATGAAAAACTGTTTTTT; CDR3: CASSPSRLTGRTNEKLFF
size: .; D: .; V: TRBV9; J: TRBJ1-6; DNA: TGTGCCAGCAGCGTTGGAAGGGGTAGTTATTCACCCCTCCACTTT; CDR3: CASSVGRGSYSPLHF
size: once; D: .; V: TRBV30; J: TRBJ1-2; DNA: TGTGCCTGGAGCCCGGGGGAGGATGGCTACACCTTC; CDR3: CAWSPGEDGYTF
size: once; D: .; V: TRBV7-6; J: TRBJ2-7; DNA: TGTGCCAGCAGCTTAGAACAGGAGAGCTCCTACGAGCAGTACTTC; CDR3: CASSLEQESSYEQYF
size: .; D: TRBD1; V: TRBV6-5; J: TRBJ1-4; DNA: TGTGCCAGCAGTCGAAGTTACAGGGGTGGAGAAAAACTGTTTTTT; CDR3: CASSRSYRGGEKLFF
size: .; D: TRBD2; V: TRBV7-3; J: TRBJ2-1; DNA: TGTGCCAGCAGCGTAGGGGGACTAGCGGGAGCAGGTGAGCAGTTCTTC; CDR3: CASSVGGLAGAGEQFF
size: .; D: TRBD2; V: TRBV19; J: TRBJ2-1; DNA: TGTGCCAGTAAGGTTTCCGCGGGAGGGCCGTTCAATGAGCAGTTCTTC; CDR3: CASKVSAGGPFNEQFF
size: .; D: .; V: TRBV3-1/TRBV3-2; J: TRBJ1-3; DNA: TGTGCCAGCAGCCAAGATCAGGGATCTGGAAACACCATATATTTT; CDR3: CASSQDQGSGNTIYF
size: .; D: TRBD1; V: TRBV19; J: TRBJ1-5; DNA: TGTGCCAGTAGGAGGTCGGGACAGAATAGCAATCAGCCCCAGCATTTT; CDR3: CASRRSGQNSNQPQHF
size: .; D: TRBD1; V: TRBV25-1; J: TRBJ2-7; DNA: TGTGCCAGCCGACAGGGTAGCTCAGACGAGCAGTACTTC; CDR3: CASRQGSSDEQYF
size: .; D: .; V: TRBV7-5; J: TRBJ1-4; DNA: TGTGTCAGAAGCTGGAGGGACAGGGAGTCGCTTAAGGAAAAACTGTTTTTT; CDR3: CVRSWRDRESLKEKLFF
size: .; D: .; V: TRBV5-1; J: TRBJ2-5; DNA: TGCGCCAGCAGGGTGACACAAGAGACCCAGTACTTC; CDR3: CASRVTQETQYF
size: once; D: .; V: TRBV6-5; J: TRBJ1-4; DNA: TGTGCCAGCCGCGGACAGAATGAAAAACTGTTTTTT; CDR3: CASRGQNEKLFF
size: .; D: .; V: TRBV6-6; J: TRBJ1-3; DNA: TGTGCCGGATCAGGGGATCGGGGAAACACCATATATTTT; CDR3: CAGSGDRGNTIYF